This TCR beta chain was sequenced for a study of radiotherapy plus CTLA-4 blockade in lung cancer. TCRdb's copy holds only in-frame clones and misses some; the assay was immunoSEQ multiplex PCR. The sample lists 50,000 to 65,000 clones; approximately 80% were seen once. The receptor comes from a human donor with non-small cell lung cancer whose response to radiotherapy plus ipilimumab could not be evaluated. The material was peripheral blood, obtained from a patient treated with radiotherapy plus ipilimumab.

CDR3 in amino acids: CASSLAGTGRGGFSGNTIYF. The CDR3 DNA follows: TGTGCCAGCAGCTTGGCCGGAACAGGGAGGGGGGGATTCTCTGGAAACACCATATATTTT. V usage is TRBV5-4 and J usage is TRBJ1-3; perhaps TRBD1 as D (6 bases). Germline-derived CDR1 and CDR2 are SGHNT and YYREEE (reference sequence). V was trimmed by 0 bases and J by 0 bases, leaving 22 bases between them. The CDR3 loop spans 20 amino acids.